This TCR beta chain emerged from a study of T cells in Graves' hyperthyroidism and ophthalmopathy. Findings and caveats of the study: By a 13 V-J model, ophthalmopathy was set apart from stable hyperthyroidism. Clonotypes that were expanded in thyroid above 0.001 mostly appeared in blood too.

Using RNA transcripts as the source, TCR beta CDR3 regions were amplified. Using the HTBI primer set, a first-round RT-PCR was run on the TCR CDR3. A single record per CDR3 protein comes from TCRdb applying MiXCR to the multiplex PCR reads. Of 540,000 or so distinct CDR3 sequences listed, 15% to 18% are singletons. Disease duration under 2 months; hyperthyroidism patients were aged 18 to 65. As regards this clonotype: No antigen is known for it.

The source of this sequence is a woman aged 25 to 39 with Graves' hyperthyroidism. The specimen was blood.

The CDR3 sequence is CATHQAGRNTGELFF. CDR3 coding DNA: TGTGCCACCCACCAAGCGGGTAGAAACACCGGGGAGCTGTTTTTT. The chain carries TRBV27 and TRBJ2-2; D is possibly TRBD2 (6 bases). V was shortened by 10 bases and J by 2 bases, with 17 bases between the two germline ends. This CDR3 has 15 amino acids. Germline V gene lookup returns CDR1 MNHEY and CDR2 SMNVEV (reference sequence).